These 15 T cell receptor beta chains originate from one sample sequenced in a study of PD-L1 blockade in urothelial cancer. Clones were read by immunoSEQ multiplex PCR, and TCRdb kept only the in-frame ones, dropping some. Found here are some 52,000 clones, approximately 81% of them singletons; the top ten hold approximately 3.8%. Regarding time point: pretreatment peripheral blood. The sample here was PBMCs, taken around atezolizumab (anti-PD-L1) treatment. The source of these receptors is a man in his 70s with urothelial cancer.

The chain is built from TRBV7-2 and TRBJ2-7; 14 bases align to TRBD2. With V trimmed by 7 bases and J by 4 bases, 9 bases remained unmatched. The CDR3 sequence is 16 residues long. Germline V gene lookup returns CDR1 SGHTA and CDR2 FQGNSA. This CDR3 is CASTTSGGVKVYEQYF. The DNA of the CDR3 is TGTGCCAGCACGACTAGCGGGGGGGTAAAGGTATACGAGCAGTACTTC.

The chain combines TRBV5-1 with TRBJ2-7, with D tentatively TRBD1 (6 bases). CDR1 is SGHRS and CDR2 is YFSETQ in the germline V gene. The CDR3 is 14 amino acids. V was clipped by 3 bases and J by 3 bases, with 13 bases between them. The CDR3 bases are TGCGCCAGCAGCTCGGGACACAGAGACTACGAGCAGTACTTC. Translation: CASSSGHRDYEQYF.

The V call is TRBV9, the J call TRBJ1-1, with 7 bases matching TRBD1. The junction had 7 bases not matched to a gene; V was cut back by 0 bases and J by 2 bases. The germline CDR1 and CDR2 sequences are SGDLS and YYNGEE. The CDR3 has 16 residues. The CDR3 coding sequence is TGTGCCAGCAGCGTAGGGGCAGGGGGAACCAACACTGAAGCTTTCTTT. This sequence encodes CASSVGAGGTNTEAFF.

This chain's CDR3 is CASSRDSLSSYNEQFF. CDR3 nucleotide sequence: TGTGCCAGCAGCCGGGACAGTCTGAGCTCCTACAATGAGCAGTTCTTC. This chain connects TRBV11-2 to TRBJ2-1; 7 bases agree with TRBD1. With 5 bases clipped from V and 0 bases from J, the junction kept 7 bases outside the gene matches. This CDR3 spans 16 amino acids. The germline V gene encodes CDR1 SGHAT and CDR2 FQNNGV.

This clone was detected a few times. V usage is TRBV9 and J usage is TRBJ2-1; 9 bases line up with TRBD1. CDR1 is SGDLS and CDR2 is YYNGEE in the germline V gene. This CDR3 is built from 17 residues. With V trimmed by 2 bases and J by 7 bases, 13 bases remained unmatched. CDR3 region: CASSVRSQGAGGNEQFF. As DNA, the CDR3 is TGTGCCAGCAGCGTCCGCTCACAGGGGGCAGGGGGTAATGAGCAGTTCTTC.

The rearrangement uses TRBV19 and TRBJ2-3, with no clear D. Trimming removed 1 base from V and 5 bases from J, with 13 bases in between. This CDR3 spans 15 amino acids. Germline V gene sequence: CDR1 LNHDA, CDR2 SQIVND (reference sequence). CDR3 nucleotide sequence: TGTGCCAGTAGTATAGCCGGCCAGGCTCAAGATACGCAGTATTTT. This codes for CASSIAGQAQDTQYF.

The rearrangement links TRBV19 to TRBJ2-7; 7 bases match TRBD1. With V trimmed by 4 bases and J by 1 base, 7 bases remained unmatched. The germline V gene has CDR1 LNHDA and CDR2 SQIVND (reference sequence). The CDR3 is 15 amino acids. In nucleotides, the CDR3 is TGTGCCAGTAGTACTCAGGACAGGCCTTCCTACGAGCAGTACTTC. Protein: CASSTQDRPSYEQYF.

In this sample, this clone turned up once. The chain joins TRBV7-2 to TRBJ2-5; D perhaps matches TRBD1 (5 bases). The CDR3 totals 16 residues. The germline V gene encodes CDR1 SGHTA and CDR2 FQGNSA. Trimming left V 0 bases short and J 5 bases short, with 16 bases between. The CDR3 nucleotides read TGTGCCAGCAGCTTAGCGCGTCGTTCAGGGTCTGAGACCCAGTACTTC. Its protein is CASSLARRSGSETQYF.

The chain recombines TRBV7-2 with TRBJ1-5; D possibly corresponds to TRBD1 (6 bases). Trimming removed 3 bases at V and 6 bases at J, with 15 bases between. Germline lookup yields CDR1 SGHTA and CDR2 FQGNSA. This CDR3 has 15 residues. CDR3 nucleotides: TGTGCCAGCAGCTTGTCCCCAACAGGGAGTCAGCCCCAGCATTTT. It encodes CASSLSPTGSQPQHF.

This clone was counted a single time. This chain connects TRBV7-9 to TRBJ2-3; D is unresolved. CDR1 and CDR2 (germline): SEHNR, FQNEAQ (reference sequence). V lost 5 bases and J lost 0, with 3 bases in between. The CDR3 spans 12 residues. CDR3 DNA: TGTGCCAGCAGCCCGAGCACAGATACGCAGTATTTT. Protein: CASSPSTDTQYF. Together with reference TRBV7-9 and TRBJ2-3, the CDR3 gives the full variable domain: DTGVSQNPRHKITKRGQNVTFRCDPISEHNRLYWYRQTLGQGPEFLTYFQNEAQLEKSRLLSDRFSAERPKGSFSTLEIQRTEQGDSAMYLCASSPSTDTQYFGPGTRLTVL.

With regard to this clone: Other DNA sequences within the sample encode an identical CDR3. The chain is built from TRBV10-2 and TRBJ1-5; tentative D call: TRBD1 (5 bases). CDR1 WSHSY and CDR2 SAAADI come from the germline V gene. The CDR3 has 14 residues. Trimming left V 0 bases short and J 4 bases short, with 7 bases between. The CDR3 loop reads CASSESGLNQPQHF. As DNA, the CDR3 is TGCGCCAGCAGTGAGTCGGGACTTAATCAGCCCCAGCATTTT.

The chain uses TRBV6-1 and TRBJ2-7, with D possibly matching TRBD2 (6 bases). CDR3 length equals 12 residues. V lost 3 bases and J 11 bases, leaving 14 bases between the germline ends. Germline-derived CDR1 and CDR2 are MNHNS and SASEGT. The CDR3 spells CASSERRGRKYF. Written as DNA, the CDR3 is TGTGCCAGCAGTGAGAGGAGGGGACGAAAGTACTTC.

This chain uses TRBV11-2 with TRBJ2-1, with 13 bases fitting TRBD2. The germline CDR1 and CDR2 sequences are SGHAT and FQNNGV. This CDR3 is 16 amino acids long. Trimming cost V 3 bases and J 9 bases; bases outside gene matches: 8. CDR3 amino acids: CASSFQLAGGRGEQFF. The CDR3 bases are TGTGCCAGCAGCTTCCAACTAGCGGGAGGGCGTGGTGAGCAGTTCTTC.

This clone was observed a few times. This chain connects TRBV6-6 to TRBJ1-1; TRBD1 might be the D (6 bases). V was cut by 5 bases and J by 1 base, with 14 bases left in between. Germline V gives CDR1 MNHNY, CDR2 SVGAGI (reference sequence). This CDR3 is built from 15 residues. The CDR3: CASSPTGMSNTEAFF. Here the CDR3 DNA reads TGTGCCAGCAGTCCAACAGGGATGTCGAACACTGAAGCTTTCTTT.

The gene calls are TRBV2 and TRBJ1-2; no clear D gene. From germline, CDR1 is SNHLY and CDR2 FYNNEI. Trimming stripped 3 bases from V and 2 bases from J, with 7 bases between. There are 13 residues in the CDR3. CDR3 region: CASSELQNYGYTF. CDR3 sequence (DNA): TGTGCCAGCAGTGAGCTACAGAACTATGGCTACACCTTC.